This T cell receptor beta chain came from a study of blood T cell repertoires in COVID-19. Patients of the Seattle cohort, enrolled during active infection, were followed longitudinally. Comment on this clone: The sample contains more than one DNA sequence encoding this CDR3.

Germline CDR1 SGHNT, CDR2 YYREEE (reference sequence). The CDR3 sequence is 15 residues long. Trimming cost V 1 base and J 2 bases; bases outside gene matches: 2. Clones were read by immunoSEQ multiplex PCR, and TCRdb kept only the in-frame ones, dropping some. The data show fewer than 200,000 clones, with about four fifths seen just once and around 8.1% held by the top ten. The origin of this receptor is a woman aged 60-75 years with COVID-19, enrolled during active disease. The rearrangement uses TRBV5-4 and TRBJ2-2, with 7 nucleotides matching TRBD1. Sequenced sample: peripheral blood. For the CDR3, the DNA is TGTGCCAGCAGCTTGACAGGGGTTAACACCGGGGAGCTGTTTTTT. This sequence encodes CASSLTGVNTGELFF.